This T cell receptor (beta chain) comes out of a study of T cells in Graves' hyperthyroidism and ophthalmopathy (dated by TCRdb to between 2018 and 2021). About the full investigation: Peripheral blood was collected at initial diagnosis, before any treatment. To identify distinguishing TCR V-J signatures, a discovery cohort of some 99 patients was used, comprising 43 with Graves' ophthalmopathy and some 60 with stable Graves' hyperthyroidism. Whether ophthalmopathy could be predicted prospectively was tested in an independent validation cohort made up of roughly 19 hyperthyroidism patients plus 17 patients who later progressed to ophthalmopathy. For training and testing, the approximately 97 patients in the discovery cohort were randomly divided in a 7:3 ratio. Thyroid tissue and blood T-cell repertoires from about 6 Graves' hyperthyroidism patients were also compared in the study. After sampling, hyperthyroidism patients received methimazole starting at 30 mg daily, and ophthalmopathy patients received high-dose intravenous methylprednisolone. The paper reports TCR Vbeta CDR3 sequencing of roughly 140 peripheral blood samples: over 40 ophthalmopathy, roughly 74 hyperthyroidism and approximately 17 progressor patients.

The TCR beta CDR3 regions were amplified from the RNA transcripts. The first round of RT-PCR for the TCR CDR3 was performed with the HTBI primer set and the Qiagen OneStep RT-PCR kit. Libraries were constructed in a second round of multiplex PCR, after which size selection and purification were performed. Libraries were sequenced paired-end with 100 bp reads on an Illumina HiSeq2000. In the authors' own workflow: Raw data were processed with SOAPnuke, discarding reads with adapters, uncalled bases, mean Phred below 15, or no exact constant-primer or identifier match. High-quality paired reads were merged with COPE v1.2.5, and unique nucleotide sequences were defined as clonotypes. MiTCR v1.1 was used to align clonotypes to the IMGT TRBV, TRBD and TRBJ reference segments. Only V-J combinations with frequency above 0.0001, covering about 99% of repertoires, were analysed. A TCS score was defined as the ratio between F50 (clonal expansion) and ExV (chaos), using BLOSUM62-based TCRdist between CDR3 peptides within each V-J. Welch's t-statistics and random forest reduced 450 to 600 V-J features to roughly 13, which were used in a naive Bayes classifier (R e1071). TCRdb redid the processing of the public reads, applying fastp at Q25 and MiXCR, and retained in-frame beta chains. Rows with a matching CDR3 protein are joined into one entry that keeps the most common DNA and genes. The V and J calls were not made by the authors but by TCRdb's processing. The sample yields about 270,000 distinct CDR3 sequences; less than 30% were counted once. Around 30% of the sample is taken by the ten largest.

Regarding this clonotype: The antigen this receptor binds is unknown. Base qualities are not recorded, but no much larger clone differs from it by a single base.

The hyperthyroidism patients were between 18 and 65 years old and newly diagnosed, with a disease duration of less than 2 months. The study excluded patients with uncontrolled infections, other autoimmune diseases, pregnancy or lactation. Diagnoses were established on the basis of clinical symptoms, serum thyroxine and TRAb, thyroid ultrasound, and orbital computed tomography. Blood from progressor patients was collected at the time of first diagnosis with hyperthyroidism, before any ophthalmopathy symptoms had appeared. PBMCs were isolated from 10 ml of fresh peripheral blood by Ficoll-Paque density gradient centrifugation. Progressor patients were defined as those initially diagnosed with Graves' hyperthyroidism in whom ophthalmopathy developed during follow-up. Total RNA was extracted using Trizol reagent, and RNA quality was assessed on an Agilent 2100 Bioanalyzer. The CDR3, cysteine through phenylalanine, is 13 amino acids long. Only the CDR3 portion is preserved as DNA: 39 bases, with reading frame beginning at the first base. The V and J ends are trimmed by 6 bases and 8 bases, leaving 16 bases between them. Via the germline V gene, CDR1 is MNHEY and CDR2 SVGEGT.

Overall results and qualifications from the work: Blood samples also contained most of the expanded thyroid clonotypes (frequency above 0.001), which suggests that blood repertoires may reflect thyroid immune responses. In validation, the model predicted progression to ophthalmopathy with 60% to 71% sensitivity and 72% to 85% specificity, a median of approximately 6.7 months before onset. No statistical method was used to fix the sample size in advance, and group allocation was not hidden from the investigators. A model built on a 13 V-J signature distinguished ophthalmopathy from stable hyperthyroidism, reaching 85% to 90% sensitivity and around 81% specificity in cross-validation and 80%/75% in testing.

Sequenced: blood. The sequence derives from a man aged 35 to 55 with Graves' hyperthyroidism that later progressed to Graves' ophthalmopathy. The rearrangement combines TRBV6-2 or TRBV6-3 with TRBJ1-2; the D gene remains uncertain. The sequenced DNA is TGTGCCAGCAGCCCATCGGGGAGGTCAGGCTACACCTTC. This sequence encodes CASSPSGRSGYTF.